The next 27 T cell receptor beta chains were all read from a single sample in a study of human T cells and chemical hapten exposure. Documented time point: pre-sensitization, week 0. As to treatment: therapeutic diphenylcyclopropenone sensitization with weekly scalp DPC. MiXCR, run by TCRdb on the RACE reads, gives a single entry per CDR3 protein. Counted here are around 380,000 distinct CDR3 sequences, approximately 5% occurring once; the ten biggest clones make up roughly 8.2%. The sample in question was whole blood, obtained in connection with sensitization to the hapten diphenylcyclopropenone (DPC). The receptors derive from a woman younger than 30 with alopecia areata. Some clones in this sample may be carry-over from other donors' samples.

The genes are TRBV4-3 and TRBJ2-3; a weak D match, TRBD2 (6 bases). V dropped 0 bases and J dropped 2 bases, with 15 bases sitting between them. CDR1 and CDR2 (germline): LGHNA, YSLEER. The CDR3 has 17 residues. As DNA, the CDR3 is TGCGCCAGCAGCCAAGATGGGGCGGGAAGGCCCACAGATACGCAGTATTTT. Its translation: CASSQDGAGRPTDTQYF.

There are a few counts of this clonotype. V gene TRBV2 combines with J gene TRBJ1-6; D unresolved. Germline CDR1 and CDR2: SNHLY and FYNNEI. This CDR3 is 14 amino acids long. Trimming shortened V by 1 base and J by 14 bases, and 15 bases separated the two germline ends. CDR3 sequence reads: CASSEVSGPSSLHF. CDR3 nucleotide sequence: TGTGCCAGCAGTGAAGTATCAGGCCCTTCGTCCCTCCACTTT.

This clonotype has just a few counts. The V gene is TRBV3-1, the J gene TRBJ1-1; D gene ambiguous. CDR1 and CDR2 (germline): LGHDT, YNNKEL (reference sequence). The ends were cut back, 3 bases at V and 4 bases at J, with 12 bases in the middle. The CDR3 totals 14 residues. The CDR3 sequence is CASSHWDKGTEAFF. CDR3 sequence (DNA): TGTGCCAGCAGCCATTGGGATAAGGGCACTGAAGCTTTCTTT.

In its sample, this clonotype was seen many times. The rearrangement uses TRBV4-2 and TRBJ1-4; maybe TRBD1 (5 bases). Germline CDR1 reads LGHNA; CDR2 reads YNFKEQ. The CDR3 is made up of 15 amino acids. Trimming pared 0 bases from V and 6 bases from J, leaving 11 bases between. CDR3 sequence reads: CASSQDRRGDEKLFF. For the CDR3, the DNA is TGTGCCAGCAGCCAAGATAGGAGGGGAGATGAAAAACTGTTTTTT.

This clonotype was picked up a small number of times. The chain couples TRBV28 to TRBJ2-7; a weak D match, TRBD1 (5 bases). There are 14 residues in the CDR3. Germline V gene sequence: CDR1 MDHEN, CDR2 SYDVKM. Trimming stripped 6 bases from V and 7 bases from J, with 19 bases between. CDR3 protein: CASSPSPPGLEQYF. CDR3 coding DNA: TGTGCCAGCAGCCCCTCTCCCCCAGGGTTGGAGCAGTACTTC.

This clonotype showed up just a few times. The chain recombines TRBV15 with TRBJ1-4; no clear D. This CDR3 spans 14 amino acids. Germline-derived CDR1 and CDR2 are LNHNV and YYDKDF (reference sequence). Trimming stripped 5 bases from V and 0 bases from J, with 7 bases between. As DNA, the CDR3 is TGTGCCACCAGCTTGATCTCAACTAATGAAAAACTGTTTTTT. It encodes CATSLISTNEKLFF.

V gene TRBV6-1 combines with J gene TRBJ2-3, with a weak D call TRBD2 (5 bases). V lost 0 bases to trimming and J lost 4 bases, with 26 bases between them. Germline loops: CDR1 MNHNS, CDR2 SASEGT. The length of the CDR3 is 20 residues. This chain's CDR3 is CASSEASISGSKLFADTQYF. The CDR3 region has the DNA TGTGCCAGCAGTGAAGCCTCGATATCGGGAAGTAAGCTCTTCGCAGATACGCAGTATTTT.

This chain links TRBV9 with TRBJ2-3; 9 bases map to TRBD1. Germline CDR1 and CDR2: SGDLS and YYNGEE. Unmatched junction bases numbered 6, after V lost 5 bases and J lost 2 bases. This CDR3 contains 15 residues. CDR3 sequence (DNA): TGTGCCAGCAGGCGCCGGGACAGGGACACAGATACGCAGTATTTT. Translating it yields CASRRRDRDTDTQYF.

V gene TRBV28 combines with J gene TRBJ1-5; D unclear. Trimming shortened V by 4 bases and J by 3 bases, and 7 bases separated the two germline ends. Germline V gives CDR1 MDHEN, CDR2 SYDVKM. CDR3 size: 13 residues. CDR3 sequence (DNA): TGTGCCAGCAGTTCCTTAATCAATCAGCCCCAGCATTTT. Translation gives CASSSLINQPQHF.

V usage is TRBV27 and J usage is TRBJ1-1; perhaps TRBD1 as D (6 bases). CDR1 is MNHEY and CDR2 is SMNVEV in the germline V gene (reference sequence). Trimming took 8 bases from V and 1 from J, leaving 14 bases between them. The CDR3 has 14 residues. CDR3 amino acids: CASCRGGPNTEAFF. CDR3 nucleotide sequence: TGTGCCAGCTGCCGGGGGGGCCCGAACACTGAAGCTTTCTTT.

This clonotype came up a few times. The V call is TRBV6-5, the J call TRBJ2-4, with D possibly TRBD1 on 6 matching bases. This CDR3 has 16 amino acids. Germline assignment: CDR1 MNHEY and CDR2 SVGAGI. Trimming pared 8 bases from V and 0 bases from J, leaving 17 bases between. The CDR3 region is CASQQRGGLAKNIQYF. CDR3 coding DNA: TGTGCCAGCCAACAGAGAGGGGGATTAGCCAAAAACATTCAGTACTTC.

This clonotype turned up a few times. V and J are TRBV20-1 and TRBJ2-3; D not certain. Trimming took off 1 base at V and 5 bases at J, with 16 bases between the two ends. Germline CDR1 and CDR2: DFQATT and SNEGSKA (reference sequence). The CDR3 length is 15 residues. CDR3 amino acids: CSARGLAKDQDTQYF. CDR3 nucleotides: TGCAGTGCTAGAGGTCTCGCGAAGGACCAAGATACGCAGTATTTT.

The chain employs TRBV2 and TRBJ1-6; D call uncertain. V lost 1 base and J lost 8, with 6 bases in between. This CDR3 spans 13 amino acids. Looked up from germline, CDR1 is SNHLY and CDR2 is FYNNEI. The DNA for the CDR3 is TGTGCCAGCAGTGAAGAGAACGATTCACCCCTCCACTTT. This encodes CASSEENDSPLHF. Filled out from reference TRBV2 and TRBJ1-6, the complete variable domain reads EPEVTQTPSHQVTQMGQEVILRCVPISNHLYFYWYRQILGQKVEFLVSFYNNEISEKSEIFDDQFSVERPDGSNFTLKIRSTKLEDSAMYFCASSEENDSPLHFGNGTRLTVT.

Only a few counts were recorded for this clonotype. This chain joins TRBV4-3 and TRBJ1-3; tentatively, D is TRBD1 (5 bases). The V gene lost 2 bases and the J gene lost 11 bases, with 13 bases spanning the gap. CDR3 length equals 13 residues. The germline V gene encodes CDR1 LGHNA and CDR2 YSLEER. CDR3 residues: CASSQSVGPPIYF. The CDR3 bases are TGCGCCAGCAGCCAATCCGTGGGGCCACCCATATATTTT.

The sample holds many counts of this clonotype. V usage is TRBV12-5 and J usage is TRBJ2-4; either TRBD1 or TRBD2 may fit D (5 bases each). The CDR3 covers 13 residues. Trimming removed 6 bases from V and 12 bases from J, with 18 bases in between. CDR1 is LGHNT, CDR2 FRNRAP, per germline. CDR3 sequence (DNA): TGTGCTAGTGGGTCCACCTCCGGGACGCATCAGTACTTC. It encodes CASGSTSGTHQYF. The variable domain in full, with the rest retrieved from reference TRBV12-5 and TRBJ2-4, is DARVTQTPRHKVTEMGQEVTMRCQPILGHNTVFWYRQTMMQGLELLAYFRNRAPLDDSGMPKDRFSAEMPDATLATLKIQPSEPRDSAVYFCASGSTSGTHQYFGAGTRLSVL.

This clonotype was recorded at least ten times. The rearrangement uses TRBV10-3 and TRBJ2-5; D may be TRBD1 (5 bases). V lost 3 bases and J 2 bases, leaving 7 bases between the germline ends. CDR1 is ENHRY, CDR2 SYGVKD, per germline. This CDR3 region has 13 residues. The CDR3 protein is CAISDRQQETQYF. CDR3 DNA: TGTGCCATCAGTGATCGACAGCAAGAGACCCAGTACTTC.

V and J are TRBV7-2 and TRBJ2-7; no firm D call. The CDR3 is 15 amino acids. The germline V gene has CDR1 SGHTA and CDR2 FQGNSA. The V end lost 1 base, the J end lost 1 base, and 11 bases lay between the germline ends. CDR3 residues: CASSLGGSVSYEQYF. CDR3 coding DNA: TGTGCCAGCAGCTTAGGAGGTTCTGTTTCCTACGAGCAGTACTTC.

The V and J genes are TRBV28 and TRBJ1-4; 7 positions match TRBD1. J gave up 8 bases and V 5 bases, and 11 bases lay outside the gene matches. The CDR3 spans 15 residues. CDR1 is MDHEN and CDR2 is SYDVKM in the germline V gene. In DNA form, the CDR3 reads TGTGCCAGCAGTCCCCTCGACAGGGAAGGGGAAAAACTGTTTTTT. This codes for CASSPLDREGEKLFF. Filled out from reference TRBV28 and TRBJ1-4, the complete variable domain reads DVKVTQSSRYLVKRTGEKVFLECVQDMDHENMFWYRQDPGLGLRLIYFSYDVKMKEKGDIPEGYSVSREKKERFSLILESASTNQTSMYLCASSPLDREGEKLFFGSGTQLSVL.

This clonotype was counted at least ten times. The V gene is TRBV20-1, the J gene TRBJ2-3, with 12 bases identical to TRBD2. With V trimmed by 3 bases and J by 6 bases, 13 bases remained unmatched. Germline-derived CDR1 and CDR2 are DFQATT and SNEGSKA (reference sequence). The CDR3 contains 17 residues. The CDR3 here is CSASWATSGGLVDTQYF. The CDR3 DNA is TGCAGTGCTAGTTGGGCGACTAGCGGGGGATTGGTGGATACGCAGTATTTT.

V and J are TRBV14 and TRBJ1-4; the D gene is possibly TRBD1 (6 bases). The CDR3 runs 12 residues. Germline assignment: CDR1 SGHDN and CDR2 FVKESK. Trimming cost V 5 bases and J 8 bases, with 9 bases left between them. Here the CDR3 DNA reads TGTGCCAGCAGCGACAGGTGGGAAAAACTGTTTTTT. Amino acids: CASSDRWEKLFF.

This clonotype was seen repeatedly, ten times or more. This chain uses TRBV12-5 with TRBJ1-1; D call uncertain. The germline gives CDR1 LGHNT, CDR2 FRNRAP. The V gene lost 1 base and the J gene lost 1 base, with 1 base spanning the gap. This CDR3 spans 12 amino acids. Here the CDR3 DNA reads TGTGCTAGTGGTTTGGGGAACACTGAAGCTTTCTTT. Protein sequence: CASGLGNTEAFF.

The chain employs TRBV10-3 and TRBJ2-3; D is possibly TRBD1 or TRBD2 (6 bases each). Germline CDR1 reads ENHRY; CDR2 reads SYGVKD. V gave up 7 bases and J gave up 1 base, with 15 bases separating them. This CDR3 contains 15 residues. The CDR3 sequence: CAINPGASRTDTQYF. The CDR3 DNA follows: TGTGCCATCAACCCGGGGGCTAGCCGCACAGATACGCAGTATTTT.

This sequence joins TRBV4-1 and TRBJ1-6; 8 bases agree with TRBD1. J gave up 3 bases and V 1 base, and 5 bases lay outside the gene matches. Germline V gene lookup returns CDR1 MGHRA and CDR2 YSYEKL. The CDR3 has 17 residues. As DNA, the CDR3 is TGCGCCAGCAGCCAAGGTCGTGACAGGGGCTATAATTCACCCCTCCACTTT. Amino acids: CASSQGRDRGYNSPLHF.

This clonotype was recorded at least ten times. The V and J genes are TRBV6-4 and TRBJ1-1, with D possibly TRBD1 on 6 matching bases. This CDR3 comprises 14 residues. CDR1 is MRHNA and CDR2 is SNTAGT in the germline V gene. Trimming took off 3 bases at V and 5 bases at J, with 13 bases between the two ends. CDR3 sequence: CASSESRGQTEAFF. The CDR3 nucleotides read TGTGCCAGCAGTGAGTCCAGGGGTCAGACTGAAGCTTTCTTT.

This clonotype has just a few counts. The chain recombines TRBV6-2 or TRBV6-3 with TRBJ1-2, with D possibly matching TRBD1 (5 bases). Trimming shortened V by 7 bases and J by 6 bases, and 12 bases separated the two germline ends. The V gene's germline CDR1 is MNHEY and CDR2 SVGEGT. The CDR3 is made up of 12 amino acids. CDR3 region: CASTQPGDGYTF. CDR3 sequence (DNA): TGTGCCAGCACCCAACCGGGGGATGGCTACACCTTC.

This clonotype was seen ten or more times. The V gene is TRBV7-2, the J gene TRBJ1-3; D gene ambiguous. The CDR3 is 15 amino acids. Germline V gives CDR1 SGHTA, CDR2 FQGNSA. The V end was cut by 0 bases, the J end by 0 bases, with 6 bases between. CDR3 DNA sequence: TGTGCCAGCAGCTTAGCGTGGGGCTCTGGAAACACCATATATTTT. It yields the protein CASSLAWGSGNTIYF.

In the case of this clonotype: A read error may be the cause here, since a much bigger clone is one base away. The chain joins TRBV3-1 to TRBJ2-1; possibly TRBD1 for D (5 bases). Germline lookup yields CDR1 LGHDT and CDR2 YNNKEL (reference sequence). Trimming pared 3 bases from V and 5 bases from J, leaving 8 bases between. The CDR3 is 13 amino acids. The CDR3 DNA is TGTGCCAGCAGCCACAAGGGGAACAATGAGCAGTTCTTC. Protein product: CASSHKGNNEQFF.